What follows are 17 T cell receptor beta chains derived from one specimen sequenced in a study of cytomegalovirus exposure and HLA in healthy donors. Measured with immunoSEQ multiplex PCR; TCRdb has only the in-frame clones, and not every one. The table has a few hundred thousand clones, around nine tenths seen once; the top ten hold around 1%. Material: PBMCs. Source of these receptors: a young woman in good health and CMV-seronegative.

This chain connects TRBV19 to TRBJ1-1; 10 nucleotides agree with TRBD1. The length of the CDR3 is 15 residues. Germline CDR1 LNHDA, CDR2 SQIVND (reference sequence). The ends lost 3 bases at V and 4 bases at J; junction bases unmatched: 5. CDR3 region: CASSIMGQGPTEAFF. The CDR3 DNA follows: TGTGCCAGTAGTATTATGGGACAGGGGCCCACTGAAGCTTTCTTT.

V usage is TRBV28 and J usage is TRBJ1-5, with D perhaps TRBD1 (5 bases). Germline values: CDR1 MDHEN, CDR2 SYDVKM. Between the trimmed V and J ends, which lost 6 bases and 6 bases, there was a span of 18 bases. The CDR3 length is 15 residues. The CDR3 bases are TGTGCCAGCAGCCCTGCGGGGCGACGGTTTCAGCCCCAGCATTTT. Translating it yields CASSPAGRRFQPQHF.

The J gene is TRBJ2-5, the V gene TRBV11-2; TRBD1 is a possible D gene (6 bases). Germline V gene sequence: CDR1 SGHAT, CDR2 FQNNGV. The CDR3 has 14 residues. The ends were cut back, 4 bases at V and 1 base at J, with 10 bases in the middle. The CDR3 is CASSSHRAQETQYF. The CDR3 DNA is TGTGCCAGCAGCTCGCACAGGGCCCAAGAGACCCAGTACTTC.

The rearrangement links TRBV19 to TRBJ2-7, with TRBD1 matching 10 bases. Germline V gene lookup returns CDR1 LNHDA and CDR2 SQIVND (reference sequence). Losses at the gene ends were 9 bases for V and 5 bases for J; bases not matched to a gene: 7. The CDR3 has 13 amino acids. The CDR3 loop is CASGRDRGHEQYF. For the CDR3, the DNA is TGTGCCAGCGGCCGGGACAGGGGTCACGAGCAGTACTTC.

V is TRBV27 and J is TRBJ2-3; D might be TRBD2 (5 bases). CDR3 size: 14 residues. The germline CDR1 and CDR2 sequences are MNHEY and SMNVEV (reference sequence). Trimming stripped 3 bases from V and 0 bases from J, with 7 bases between. CDR3 sequence reads: CASSFSGSTDTQYF. Written as DNA, the CDR3 is TGTGCCAGCAGTTTTTCGGGGAGCACAGATACGCAGTATTTT.

The table lists this clone with a count of one. The chain is built from TRBV2 and TRBJ1-1, with 7 nucleotides matching TRBD1. The CDR3 has 14 amino acids. V lost 6 bases and J lost 2; bases outside the gene matches: 6. Germline V gene sequence: CDR1 SNHLY, CDR2 FYNNEI. CDR3 amino acids: CASRSRQGNTEAFF. CDR3 nucleotides: TGTGCCAGCAGGTCTAGACAGGGAAACACTGAAGCTTTCTTT.

The V and J genes are TRBV28 and TRBJ1-2; 7 nucleotides line up with TRBD1. Unmatched junction bases numbered 10, after V lost 2 bases and J lost 1 base. The CDR3 contains 17 residues. The germline V gene has CDR1 MDHEN and CDR2 SYDVKM. CDR3 DNA: TGTGCCAGCAGTTTAGGGGCAGGGGGGACGTTTAACTATGGCTACACCTTC. Its translation is CASSLGAGGTFNYGYTF.

The gene calls are TRBV5-1 and TRBJ1-2, with D uncertain. In germline, CDR1 is SGHRS, CDR2 YFSETQ. Trimming cost V 4 bases and J 8 bases, with 9 bases left between them. The CDR3 consists of 11 residues. The CDR3 DNA is TGCGCCAGCAGCCCAGGAAGAGGCTACACCTTC. Translated, it gives CASSPGRGYTF.

The V call is TRBV28, the J call TRBJ2-3; D perhaps matches TRBD2 (5 bases). Germline CDR1 is MDHEN and CDR2 is SYDVKM. V was clipped by 3 bases and J by 5 bases, with 15 bases between them. This CDR3 is 15 amino acids long. CDR3 amino acids: CASSLTEALGDTQYF. The CDR3 bases are TGTGCCAGCAGTTTGACGGAGGCCCTGGGAGATACGCAGTATTTT.

J is TRBJ1-2 and V is TRBV13; 9 bases agree with TRBD1. V trimming: 5 bases; J trimming: 6 bases; junction bases outside the gene matches: 7. The CDR3 is 14 residues long. CDR1 is PRHDT and CDR2 is FYEKMQ in the germline V gene (reference sequence). The CDR3 nucleotides read TGTGCCAGCAGCACCACAGGGGGCTTGAATGGCTACACCTTC. Residues: CASSTTGGLNGYTF.

Concerning this clone itself: Compared with germline, one end of the junction differs, possibly owing to a read error. This sequence joins TRBV6-1 and TRBJ2-7; 9 bases map to TRBD2. Germline values: CDR1 MNHNS, CDR2 SASEGT. The CDR3 loop spans 13 amino acids. Here the CDR3 DNA reads TGTGCCAGCGAGGGGACTAGCTCCTCCGAGCAGTACTTC. This gives the protein CASEGTSSSEQYF.

The V and J genes are TRBV5-1 and TRBJ2-5; TRBD2 agrees at 7 bases. Per the germline V gene, CDR1 is SGHRS and CDR2 is YFSETQ. Germline trimming cut 4 bases from V and 1 base from J; bases unmatched to any gene: 10. The CDR3 runs to 16 residues. CDR3 sequence (DNA): TGCGCCAGCAGCCGTCAGGTGGCTAGCGGCCAAGAGACCCAGTACTTC. It specifies CASSRQVASGQETQYF.

The chain employs TRBV27 and TRBJ2-1, with 9 bases lining up with TRBD2. CDR1 and CDR2 (germline): MNHEY, SMNVEV (reference sequence). Trimming removed 5 bases from V and 4 bases from J; junction bases left unmatched: 6. The CDR3 covers 15 residues. Written as DNA, the CDR3 is TGTGCCAGCAGTGGAGAGAGCGGGAGGTACAATGAGCAGTTCTTC. Translating it yields CASSGESGRYNEQFF.

This chain links TRBV29-1 with TRBJ1-3, with 8 bases identical to TRBD1. CDR1 is SQVTM, CDR2 ANQGSEA, per germline. CDR3 length equals 14 residues. V was clipped by 6 bases and J by 4 bases; unmatched bases: 8. CDR3 sequence: CSVTDRAAGNTIYF. The CDR3 DNA reads TGCAGCGTGACGGACAGGGCGGCCGGAAACACCATATATTTT.

The chain carries TRBV6-1 and TRBJ2-3; D call uncertain. V was clipped by 5 bases and J by 1 base, with 13 bases between them. This CDR3 is built from 15 residues. Germline V gene data show CDR1 as MNHNS and CDR2 as SASEGT. CDR3 in amino acids: CASSSIIQGTDTQYF. The CDR3 DNA follows: TGTGCCAGCAGTTCGATTATTCAGGGCACAGATACGCAGTATTTT.

The chain employs TRBV27 and TRBJ2-2; 9 nucleotides match TRBD2. CDR1 is MNHEY, CDR2 SMNVEV, per germline (reference sequence). CDR3 size: 15 residues. The ends lost 4 bases at V and 7 bases at J; junction bases unmatched: 7. CDR3 sequence (DNA): TGTGCCAGCAGTTCCCCTAGCGGGAAGGGCGGGGAGCTGTTTTTT. As protein: CASSSPSGKGGELFF.

The V gene is TRBV9, the J gene TRBJ2-7, with TRBD1 matching 8 bases. The CDR3 has 18 residues. The germline V gene has CDR1 SGDLS and CDR2 YYNGEE. Unmatched junction bases numbered 16, after V lost 3 bases and J lost 2 bases. This chain's CDR3 is CASSEGGAGGELPYEQYF. The CDR3 DNA reads as TGTGCCAGCAGCGAGGGGGGCGCAGGGGGCGAACTTCCCTACGAGCAGTACTTC.